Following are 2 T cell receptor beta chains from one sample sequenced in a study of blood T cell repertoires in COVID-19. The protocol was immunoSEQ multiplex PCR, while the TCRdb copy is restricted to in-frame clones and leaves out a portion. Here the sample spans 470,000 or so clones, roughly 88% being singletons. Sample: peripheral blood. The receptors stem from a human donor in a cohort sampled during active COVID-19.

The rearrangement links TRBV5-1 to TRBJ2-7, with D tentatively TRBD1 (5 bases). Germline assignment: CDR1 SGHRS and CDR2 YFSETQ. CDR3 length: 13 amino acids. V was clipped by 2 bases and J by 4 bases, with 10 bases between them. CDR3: CASSFSDMYEQYF. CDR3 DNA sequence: TGCGCCAGCAGCTTTTCGGACATGTACGAGCAGTACTTC.

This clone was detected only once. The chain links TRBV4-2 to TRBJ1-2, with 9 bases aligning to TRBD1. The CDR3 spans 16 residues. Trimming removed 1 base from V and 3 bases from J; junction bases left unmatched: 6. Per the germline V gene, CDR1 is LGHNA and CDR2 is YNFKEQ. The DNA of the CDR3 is TGTGCCAGCAGCCAAGTGGCGACAGGGGGGGACTATGGCTACACCTTC. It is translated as CASSQVATGGDYGYTF.